These T cell receptor beta chains were read from a single sample in a study of blood T cell repertoires in COVID-19. Sequenced by immunoSEQ multiplex PCR; TCRdb stores in-frame clones only, minus some. Among roughly 130,000 clones, roughly 80% were seen once, and the ten largest hold 5.5%. Sequenced material: PBMCs or T cells enriched from blood (not recorded which). The receptors come from a man aged 35-49 years with acute COVID-19. The CDR3 runs from the conserved cysteine through the conserved F or W. The order of the fields is J gene, clone size, D gene, V gene, CDR3 DNA, CDR3 protein. A D gene is named only where the DNA matches it firmly. A row's size may be missing; if present it is once, few, many or a size class.

J: TRBJ1-1; size: -; D: -; V: TRBV7-2; DNA: TGTGCCAGCAGCTTACGCTTAGGGGAGAACACTGAAGCTTTCTTT; CDR3: CASSLRLGENTEAFF
J: TRBJ1-2; size: once; D: -; V: TRBV30; DNA: TGTGCCTGGAGTGTACAGTCCCCGCTCTACACCTTC; CDR3: CAWSVQSPLYTF
J: TRBJ2-7; size: -; D: -; V: TRBV28; DNA: TGTGCCAGCAGTTTAGCCCCAGGGTTGGTCTACGAGCAGTACTTC; CDR3: CASSLAPGLVYEQYF
J: TRBJ1-4; size: few; D: TRBD1; V: TRBV29-1; DNA: TGCAGCGTTTTAATGAGGGGGCTTAATGAAAAACTGTTTTTT; CDR3: CSVLMRGLNEKLFF
J: TRBJ2-3; size: -; D: TRBD2; V: TRBV3-1/TRBV3-2; DNA: TGTGCCAGCAGCCAAGATCCAGCGGGGGGGAGGCAGTATTTT; CDR3: CASSQDPAGGRQYF
J: TRBJ2-1; size: -; D: TRBD2; V: TRBV6-5; DNA: TGTGCCAGCAAAACAGCGGGAGACCCCTACAATGAGCAGTTCTTC; CDR3: CASKTAGDPYNEQFF
J: TRBJ1-2; size: -; D: TRBD1; V: TRBV5-8; DNA: TGTGCCAGCAGCCATGGGGGACAGGGCTATGGCTACACCTTC; CDR3: CASSHGGQGYGYTF
J: TRBJ2-7; size: -; D: -; V: TRBV21-1; DNA: TGTGCCAGCAGCAGACCCAGCCGACAGGGGGTGTACGAGCAGTACTTC; CDR3: CASSRPSRQGVYEQYF
J: TRBJ2-3; size: -; D: -; V: TRBV7-9; DNA: TGTGCCAGCAGCGCGGGACAGCTCACAGATACGCAGTATTTT; CDR3: CASSAGQLTDTQYF
J: TRBJ1-5; size: -; D: -; V: TRBV25-1; DNA: TGTGCCACCCAGGGTGGCCGCAATCAGCCCCAGCATTTT; CDR3: CATQGGRNQPQHF
J: TRBJ1-1; size: -; D: -; V: TRBV5-4; DNA: TGTGCCAGCAGCCGACAGATGAACACTGAAGCTTTCTTT; CDR3: CASSRQMNTEAFF
J: TRBJ2-7; size: -; D: TRBD2; V: TRBV7-9; DNA: TGTGCCAGCAGCCCCGGGACTAGCGGGAGAAGTGAGCAGTACTTC; CDR3: CASSPGTSGRSEQYF
J: TRBJ2-1; size: -; D: -; V: TRBV7-2; DNA: TGTGCCAGCAGCCCCCGACTTGGCGGGACCTACAATGAGCAGTTCTTC; CDR3: CASSPRLGGTYNEQFF
J: TRBJ2-3; size: -; D: -; V: TRBV7-9; DNA: TGTGCCAGCAGCTCGGGACTCCGACAATACACAGATACGCAGTATTTT; CDR3: CASSSGLRQYTDTQYF
J: TRBJ1-1; size: once; D: TRBD1; V: TRBV27; DNA: TGTGCCAGCAGTTTCTCGGGACAGGGGGAAGCTTTCTTT; CDR3: CASSFSGQGEAFF
J: TRBJ1-2; size: -; D: -; V: TRBV10-3; DNA: TGTGCCATCAGTGGCTGGGACACGAGCTATGGCTACACCTTC; CDR3: CAISGWDTSYGYTF
J: TRBJ2-3; size: -; D: TRBD2; V: TRBV9; DNA: TGTGCCAGCAGCTTAACAAGCGGGGTTAGCACAGATACGCAGTATTTT; CDR3: CASSLTSGVSTDTQYF
J: TRBJ2-7; size: -; D: TRBD2; V: TRBV27; DNA: TGTGCCAGCAGTTTCCAGTCAGCGGGAGTGAACGAGCAGTACTTC; CDR3: CASSFQSAGVNEQYF
J: TRBJ1-4; size: -; D: TRBD1; V: TRBV2; DNA: TGTGCCAGCAGTGCCGGGACAGGGGCGTTCGAAAAACTGTTTTTT; CDR3: CASSAGTGAFEKLFF
J: TRBJ1-1; size: -; D: -; V: TRBV28; DNA: TGTGCCAGCAGTTTATCTCTCCCTGAAAGACACTGGAACACTGAAGCTTTCTTT; CDR3: CASSLSLPERHWNTEAFF
J: TRBJ2-1; size: once; D: -; V: TRBV5-4; DNA: TGTGCCAGCGCGAGAGGAGGGCCAGAAAATGAGCAGTTCTTC; CDR3: CASARGGPENEQFF
J: TRBJ1-4; size: -; D: TRBD1; V: TRBV5-1; DNA: TGCGCCAGCAGCTTACAGGGGCCCGCGGCGACTAATGAAAAACTGTTTTTT; CDR3: CASSLQGPAATNEKLFF
J: TRBJ2-7; size: -; D: -; V: TRBV20-1; DNA: TGCAGTGCTAGTTTCGGGGAGAGACTCTCTTCCTACGAGCAGTACTTC; CDR3: CSASFGERLSSYEQYF
J: TRBJ1-6; size: -; D: -; V: TRBV27; DNA: TGTGCCAGCAGTTTATATTCAGGAACTTCTTATAATTCACCCCTCCACTTT; CDR3: CASSLYSGTSYNSPLHF
J: TRBJ2-1; size: -; D: TRBD1; V: TRBV12-5; DNA: TGTGCTAGTGGTTTAACACAGGGGGTAGGATCCTACAATGAGCAGTTCTTC; CDR3: CASGLTQGVGSYNEQFF
J: TRBJ1-1; size: once; D: -; V: TRBV6-5; DNA: TGTGCCAGCAGTTATGGCCAGGGGAGCACTGAAGCTTTCTTT; CDR3: CASSYGQGSTEAFF
J: TRBJ2-5; size: -; D: TRBD1; V: TRBV4-1; DNA: TGCGCCAGCAGGGCGGCCGGGACAGGAGAGACCCAGTACTTC; CDR3: CASRAAGTGETQYF
J: TRBJ2-7; size: once; D: TRBD2; V: TRBV27; DNA: TGTGCCAGCAGTATGGGGACTAGCGGGAGAGGGTCCGGCGAGCAGTACTTC; CDR3: CASSMGTSGRGSGEQYF
J: TRBJ2-1; size: -; D: -; V: TRBV28; DNA: TGTGCCAGCAGTCAGGACCCCAGGACTTACAATGAGCAGTTCTTC; CDR3: CASSQDPRTYNEQFF
J: TRBJ1-2; size: -; D: TRBD1; V: TRBV28; DNA: TGTGCCACCCAACAGGGGGGTGACTATGGCTACACCTTC; CDR3: CATQQGGDYGYTF
J: TRBJ2-1; size: -; D: -; V: TRBV19; DNA: TGTGCCAGTAGTATAGGAGGGAACAATGAGCAGTTCTTC; CDR3: CASSIGGNNEQFF
J: TRBJ1-1; size: -; D: -; V: TRBV15; DNA: TGTGCCACCAGCAGAGAGTTTGGCTCGAACACTGAAGCTTTCTTT; CDR3: CATSREFGSNTEAFF
J: TRBJ2-5; size: -; D: TRBD2; V: TRBV30; DNA: TGTGCCTGGAGGCGAGGGACTAGCGGGGGGGTCATTGAGACCCAGTACTTC; CDR3: CAWRRGTSGGVIETQYF
J: TRBJ2-7; size: once; D: -; V: TRBV6-5; DNA: TGTGCCAGCAGTTATAATGGCGGGCTCGGCTACGAGCAGTACTTC; CDR3: CASSYNGGLGYEQYF
J: TRBJ2-1; size: -; D: -; V: TRBV7-2; DNA: TGTGCCAGCAGATCCCCACCAGTCAATGAGCAGTTCTTC; CDR3: CASRSPPVNEQFF
J: TRBJ2-6; size: -; D: TRBD1; V: TRBV14; DNA: TGTGCCAGCAGTACGGGACAGGGGTTCGGTGGGGCCAACGTCCTGACTTTC; CDR3: CASSTGQGFGGANVLTF
J: TRBJ1-4; size: few; D: TRBD1; V: TRBV28; DNA: TGTGCCAGCAGTTTGGGACAGGAAAATGAAAAACTGTTTTTT; CDR3: CASSLGQENEKLFF
J: TRBJ1-3; size: few; D: -; V: TRBV7-8; DNA: TGTGCCAGCAGCTTAGGTTCAGGGGCAGGAAACACCATATATTTT; CDR3: CASSLGSGAGNTIYF
J: TRBJ2-7; size: -; D: TRBD1; V: TRBV4-3; DNA: TGCGCCAGCAGCTCATGGACAGGCAGAGAGCAGTACTTC; CDR3: CASSSWTGREQYF
J: TRBJ2-3; size: -; D: TRBD2; V: TRBV7-2; DNA: TGTGCCAGCAGCCCTGGACTAGCTAGCACAGATACGCAGTATTTT; CDR3: CASSPGLASTDTQYF
J: TRBJ1-2; size: -; D: -; V: TRBV11-2; DNA: TGTGCCAGCACCCAGGACAGCGACTATGGCTACACCTTC; CDR3: CASTQDSDYGYTF
J: TRBJ1-5; size: few; D: TRBD1; V: TRBV28; DNA: TGTGCCAGCAGTTTATTCCCCGGGACAGGGACTCAAAGCAATCAGCCCCAGCATTTT; CDR3: CASSLFPGTGTQSNQPQHF
J: TRBJ2-2; size: -; D: TRBD1; V: TRBV19; DNA: TGTGCCAGTAGTATGACAGGGGGTGGAGGGGAGCTGTTTTTT; CDR3: CASSMTGGGGELFF
J: TRBJ2-1; size: -; D: -; V: TRBV6-5; DNA: TGTGCCAGCAGTCACGGTGTGGGCCAAACCAATGAGCAGTTCTTC; CDR3: CASSHGVGQTNEQFF
J: TRBJ1-6; size: -; D: -; V: TRBV7-9; DNA: TGTGCCAGCAGCCTATCGGATGGGGGCAATTCACCCCTCCACTTT; CDR3: CASSLSDGGNSPLHF
J: TRBJ1-1; size: -; D: -; V: TRBV15; DNA: TGTGCCACCAGCAGAGATTGGGGAGGGGTCACTGAAGCTTTCTTT; CDR3: CATSRDWGGVTEAFF
J: TRBJ1-1; size: -; D: TRBD1; V: TRBV29-1; DNA: TGCAGCGTGGCAGGACAGGGGCTCACTGAAGCTTTCTTT; CDR3: CSVAGQGLTEAFF